This paragraph covers one T cell receptor beta chain sequence. Its antigen is unidentified. These data belong to a study of T-cell memory formation after mild COVID-19. One entry per CDR3 protein, called by TCRdb with MiXCR from the 5' RACE reads. The table lists more than 250,000 distinct CDR3 sequences, about a sixth of them singletons. Study conclusions and caveats: Memory sampled before infection contained some responding clones, suggesting cross-reactive memory joined. Among contracting clones, CD4+ were mainly CM/EM and CD8+ enriched in EMRA. In second-wave clones peaking day 37, SARS-CoV-2 specificity remained unconfirmed.

From germline, CDR1 is LGHNA and CDR2 YSLEER. V was clipped by 0 bases and J by 6 bases; unmatched bases: 0. The CDR3 has 13 residues. The sample consisted of PBMCs or a T cell subset sorted from them (not recorded which). The chain carries TRBV4-3 and TRBJ1-1; 8 bases map to TRBD1. The clonotype was recovered from a man younger than 35 who had mild COVID-19 (a few samples of this study predate the infection). Cell type and time point are not known. The CDR3 is CASSQDRGPEAFF. The CDR3 DNA reads as TGCGCCAGCAGCCAAGACAGGGGGCCTGAAGCTTTCTTT.